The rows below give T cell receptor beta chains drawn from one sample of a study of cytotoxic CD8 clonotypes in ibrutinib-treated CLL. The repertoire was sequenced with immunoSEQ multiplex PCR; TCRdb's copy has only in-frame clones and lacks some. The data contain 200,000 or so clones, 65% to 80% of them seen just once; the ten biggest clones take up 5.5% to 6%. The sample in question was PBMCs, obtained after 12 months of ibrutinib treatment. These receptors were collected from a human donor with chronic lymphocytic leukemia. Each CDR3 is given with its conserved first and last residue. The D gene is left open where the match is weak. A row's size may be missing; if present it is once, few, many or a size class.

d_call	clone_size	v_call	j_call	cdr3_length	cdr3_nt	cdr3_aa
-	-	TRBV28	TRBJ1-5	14	TGTGCCAGCATTAAAGGAAATAGAGGGCAGCCCCAGCATTTT	CASIKGNRGQPQHF
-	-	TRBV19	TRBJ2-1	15	TGTGCCAGTAGTAGCCGGGACTTCGGAGCTGGAGAGCAGTTCTTC	CASSSRDFGAGEQFF
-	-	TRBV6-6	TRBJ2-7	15	TGTGCCAGCAGCCCAACCGGGACAAACGCCTACGAGCAGTACTTC	CASSPTGTNAYEQYF
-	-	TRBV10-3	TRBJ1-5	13	TGTGCCATCAGTGACGAAAACAATCAGCCCCAGCATTTT	CAISDENNQPQHF
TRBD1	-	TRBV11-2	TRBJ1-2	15	TGTGCCAGCAGCTTGGCAGGGGGCTTTAACTATGGCTACACCTTC	CASSLAGGFNYGYTF
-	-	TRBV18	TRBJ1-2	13	TGTGCCAGCTCACCTGGGTTCGACTATGGCTACACCTTC	CASSPGFDYGYTF
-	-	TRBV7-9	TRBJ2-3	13	TGTGCCAGCAGACAGGTGTCCCCAGATACGCAGTATTTT	CASRQVSPDTQYF
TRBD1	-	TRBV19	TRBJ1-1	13	TGTGCCAGTGCCCCGACAGGGACCACTGAAGCTTTCTTT	CASAPTGTTEAFF
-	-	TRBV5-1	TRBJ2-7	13	TGCGCCAGCAGCTCAGGGGACTCCTACGAGCAGTACTTC	CASSSGDSYEQYF
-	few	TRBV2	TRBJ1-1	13	TGTGCCTCACCTTACGGGGTTGGGACTGAAGCTTTCTTT	CASPYGVGTEAFF
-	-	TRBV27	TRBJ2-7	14	TGTGCCAGCAGTTTATCGGGGAAGTTCTACGAGCAGTACTTC	CASSLSGKFYEQYF
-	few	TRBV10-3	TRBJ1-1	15	TGTGCCATCAGAAACGCGGGGACTTCCATTCCGAAAGCTTTCTTT	CAIRNAGTSIPKAFF
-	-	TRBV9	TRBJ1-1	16	TGTGCCAGCAGCGTAGTCAGCCGTGCGGAAAACACTGAAGCTTTCTTT	CASSVVSRAENTEAFF
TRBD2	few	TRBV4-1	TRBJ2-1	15	TGCGCCAGCAGCCAGGTGGGACTAGATTGGGATGAGCAGTTCTTC	CASSQVGLDWDEQFF
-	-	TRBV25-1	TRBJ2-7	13	TGTGCCAGCCGACCCGGGACCTCCTACGAGCAGTACTTC	CASRPGTSYEQYF
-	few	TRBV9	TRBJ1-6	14	TGTGCCAGCAGCGTAAGACAGAATAATTCACCCCTCCACTTT	CASSVRQNNSPLHF
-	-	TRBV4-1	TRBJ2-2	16	TGCGCCAGCAGCCAAGATTACGGGTGGGATACCGGGGAGCTGTTTTTT	CASSQDYGWDTGELFF
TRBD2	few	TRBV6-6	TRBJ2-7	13	TGTGCCAGCCTGAGGGAGGGGTTAGGGGAGCAGTACTTC	CASLREGLGEQYF
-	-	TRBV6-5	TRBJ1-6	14	TGTGCCAGCAGTACCCGGTGGGCGAATTCACCCCTCCACTTT	CASSTRWANSPLHF
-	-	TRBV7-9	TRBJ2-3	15	TGTGCCAGCAGCACATACCGCCCGGAGTCGGATACGCAGTATTTT	CASSTYRPESDTQYF
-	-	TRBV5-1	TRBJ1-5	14	TGCGCCAGCAGCTTGGGGGGGATTGAACAGCCCCAGCATTTT	CASSLGGIEQPQHF
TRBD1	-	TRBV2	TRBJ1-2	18	TGTGCCAGCAGACGTACAAGATCGGACAGGGGGCTTGACTATGGCTACACCTTC	CASRRTRSDRGLDYGYTF
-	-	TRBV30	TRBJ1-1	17	TGTGCCTGGAGTGTACGTGGGATAGGGGCTATGAACACTGAAGCTTTCTTT	CAWSVRGIGAMNTEAFF
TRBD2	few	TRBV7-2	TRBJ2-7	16	TGTGCCAGCAGCCCAGGGGGACTAGCGGGAACCTACGAGCAGTACTTC	CASSPGGLAGTYEQYF
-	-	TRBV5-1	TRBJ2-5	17	TGCGCCAGCAGCTTGGCATTTCGACCGGGGGCTCAAGAGACCCAGTACTTC	CASSLAFRPGAQETQYF
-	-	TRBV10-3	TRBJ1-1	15	TGTGCCATCAGCCCCATCCCCCTAGAGAACACTGAAGCTTTCTTT	CAISPIPLENTEAFF
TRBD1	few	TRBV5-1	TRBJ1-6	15	TGCGCCAGCAGCTTGGGAGACAGGGGTAATTCACCCCTCCACTTT	CASSLGDRGNSPLHF
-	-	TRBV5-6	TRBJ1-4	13	TGTGCCAGCAGCAACTCGGGTGATGAAAAACTGTTTTTT	CASSNSGDEKLFF
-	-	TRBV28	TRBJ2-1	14	TGTGCCAGCAGTCTCACGCCATACTCAGGTGAGCAGTTCTTC	CASSLTPYSGEQFF
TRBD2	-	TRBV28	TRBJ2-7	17	TGTGCCAGCAGTTTAGGTGGCTTGGCGGGAGGGTCCTACGAGCAGTACTTC	CASSLGGLAGGSYEQYF
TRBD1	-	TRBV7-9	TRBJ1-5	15	TGTGCCAGCAGCTCCCGACAGGGGTTCGGTCAGCCCCAGCATTTT	CASSSRQGFGQPQHF
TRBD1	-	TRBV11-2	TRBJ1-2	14	TGTGCCAGCAGCTTAGTGGCAGGGGGCGATGGCTACACCTTC	CASSLVAGGDGYTF
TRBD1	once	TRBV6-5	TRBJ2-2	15	TGTGCCAGCAGTCGGGTCGCAGGGGGCACCGGGGAGCTGTTTTTT	CASSRVAGGTGELFF
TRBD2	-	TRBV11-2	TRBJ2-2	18	TGTGCCAGCAGCGTGGGACTAGCGGGAGGGCCGAACACCGGGGAGCTGTTTTTT	CASSVGLAGGPNTGELFF
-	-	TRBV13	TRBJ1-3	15	TGTGCCAGCAGCCTCGGGTACAGCTCTGGAAACACCATATATTTT	CASSLGYSSGNTIYF
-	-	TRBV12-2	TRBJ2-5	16	TGTGCAAGTCGCTTAAATGGTGACAGGGGGCTAGAGACCCAGTACTTC	CASRLNGDRGLETQYF
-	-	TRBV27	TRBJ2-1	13	TGTGCCATCTGGGACCAGAACAACAATGAGCAGTTCTTC	CAIWDQNNNEQFF
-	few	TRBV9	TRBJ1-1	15	TGTGCCAGCAGCGTAGGAGGGAATGCGAACACTGAAGCTTTCTTT	CASSVGGNANTEAFF
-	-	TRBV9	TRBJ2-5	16	TGTGCCAGCAGCGGGGTGGAGGGAACATCCTCCGGGACCCAGTACTTC	CASSGVEGTSSGTQYF
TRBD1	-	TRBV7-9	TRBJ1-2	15	TGTGCCAGCAGCCACAATAAACAGGGGGAAAGCGGCTACACCTTC	CASSHNKQGESGYTF
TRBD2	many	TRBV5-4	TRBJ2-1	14	TGTGCCAGCAGCTTGGCGACTAGCGGGAGTGAGCAGTTCTTC	CASSLATSGSEQFF
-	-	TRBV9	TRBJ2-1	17	TGTGCCAGCAGCGTATGGTGGGGGGGCAGGCCCTACAATGAGCAGTTCTTC	CASSVWWGGRPYNEQFF
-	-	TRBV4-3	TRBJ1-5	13	TGCGCCAGCAGCCCAACCCCCTATCAGCCCCAGCATTTT	CASSPTPYQPQHF
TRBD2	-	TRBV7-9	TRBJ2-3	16	TGTGCCAGCAGCTTTAGCGCGGGAGGGAGCACAGATACGCAGTATTTT	CASSFSAGGSTDTQYF
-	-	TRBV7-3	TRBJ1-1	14	TGTGCCAGCAGCTCAAGACCGGGTCGTCACGAAGCTTTCTTT	CASSSRPGRHEAFF
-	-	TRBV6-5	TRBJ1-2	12	TGTGCCAGCAGTCCACGGGGGGCTGGCTACACCTTC	CASSPRGAGYTF
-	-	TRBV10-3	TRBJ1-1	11	TGTGCCATCCGATCCAGCACTGAAGCTTTCTTT	CAIRSSTEAFF
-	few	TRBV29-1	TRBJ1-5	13	TGCAGCGCCTGGGGGGGAGGCAATCAGCCCCAGCATTTT	CSAWGGGNQPQHF
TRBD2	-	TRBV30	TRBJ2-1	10	TGTGCCTGGAGGCGGGAGCAAGCGTTCTTC	CAWRREQAFF
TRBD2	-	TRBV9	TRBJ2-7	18	TGTGCCAGCACCCGTACCGACGCCGGGACTAGCGGGATCTACGAGCAGTACTTC	CASTRTDAGTSGIYEQYF